Listed below are T cell receptor beta chains from one sample, sequenced in a study of T cells in Graves' hyperthyroidism and ophthalmopathy. TCRdb itself ran the multiplex PCR reads through MiXCR, one entry per CDR3 protein. The data contain 380,000 or so distinct CDR3 sequences, less than 15% of them singletons. Specimen: blood. All receptors derive from a man aged 30 to 45 with Graves' hyperthyroidism that later progressed to Graves' ophthalmopathy. Each CDR3 is given with its conserved first and last residue. The order of the fields is J gene, V gene, CDR3 length, clone size, D gene, CDR3 DNA, CDR3 protein. D genes are given only for firm matches. Size values are once, few and many counts, or a class for expanded clones, and some rows have none.

j_call: TRBJ2-5
v_call: TRBV27
cdr3_length: 15
clone_size: many
d_call: -
cdr3_nt: TGTGCCAGCAGTACATGGAGGGAAGGCCAAGAGACCCAGTACTTC
cdr3_aa: CASSTWREGQETQYF

j_call: TRBJ2-3
v_call: TRBV20-1
cdr3_length: 15
clone_size: -
d_call: -
cdr3_nt: TGCAGTGCTAGAGCCTGGGACAGCGGGACAGATACGCAGTATTTT
cdr3_aa: CSARAWDSGTDTQYF

j_call: TRBJ2-3
v_call: TRBV6-1
cdr3_length: 17
clone_size: -
d_call: -
cdr3_nt: TGTGCCAGCAGTGAATTGGGGGGCGGGGGAAGATCAGATACGCAGTATTTT
cdr3_aa: CASSELGGGGRSDTQYF

j_call: TRBJ1-4
v_call: TRBV5-1
cdr3_length: 15
clone_size: many
d_call: -
cdr3_nt: TGCGCCAGCAGTCCAGGACGGCTTATGGGAGAAAAACTGTTTTTT
cdr3_aa: CASSPGRLMGEKLFF

j_call: TRBJ1-2
v_call: TRBV29-1
cdr3_length: 14
clone_size: -
d_call: TRBD1
cdr3_nt: TGCAGCGTTGGAGGACAGGGGTTTGACTATGGCTACACCTTC
cdr3_aa: CSVGGQGFDYGYTF

j_call: TRBJ1-1
v_call: TRBV12-3/TRBV12-4
cdr3_length: 13
clone_size: many
d_call: -
cdr3_nt: TGTGCCAGCAGTTTAGAGCTGGGAATTGAAGCTTTCTTT
cdr3_aa: CASSLELGIEAFF

j_call: TRBJ1-1
v_call: TRBV18
cdr3_length: 16
clone_size: medium-sized
d_call: TRBD1
cdr3_nt: TGTGCCAGCTCACCACGGGGACAGGGATCAAACACTGAAGCTTTCTTT
cdr3_aa: CASSPRGQGSNTEAFF

j_call: TRBJ2-7
v_call: TRBV4-1
cdr3_length: 14
clone_size: -
d_call: -
cdr3_nt: TGCGCCAGCAGCCCAACTACCAGCTCCTACGAGCAGTACTTC
cdr3_aa: CASSPTTSSYEQYF

j_call: TRBJ1-6
v_call: TRBV7-2
cdr3_length: 17
clone_size: -
d_call: -
cdr3_nt: TGTGCCAGCAGCTCTCAAGAGAGGAGCTCCTATAATTCACCCCTCCACTTT
cdr3_aa: CASSSQERSSYNSPLHF

j_call: TRBJ1-2
v_call: TRBV7-2
cdr3_length: 13
clone_size: many
d_call: TRBD1
cdr3_nt: TGTGCCAGCAGCCACCCTGGAGGGGGCGGCTACACCTTC
cdr3_aa: CASSHPGGGGYTF

j_call: TRBJ1-2
v_call: TRBV5-6
cdr3_length: 13
clone_size: -
d_call: -
cdr3_nt: TGTGCCAGCCACCTGGGGACATTCTATGGCTACACCTTC
cdr3_aa: CASHLGTFYGYTF

j_call: TRBJ2-2
v_call: TRBV19
cdr3_length: 15
clone_size: -
d_call: TRBD1
cdr3_nt: TGTGCCAGTAGTACACGACAGGGATGGACCGGGGAGCTGTTTTTT
cdr3_aa: CASSTRQGWTGELFF

j_call: TRBJ2-2
v_call: TRBV5-1
cdr3_length: 15
clone_size: -
d_call: -
cdr3_nt: TGCGCCAGCAGCCTCGGGACTCCGAAGACCGGGGAGCTGTTTTTT
cdr3_aa: CASSLGTPKTGELFF

j_call: TRBJ2-2
v_call: TRBV11-2
cdr3_length: 12
clone_size: many
d_call: -
cdr3_nt: TGTGCCAGCAGCTTAGACGCCGGGCTACTGTTTTTT
cdr3_aa: CASSLDAGLLFF

j_call: TRBJ1-5
v_call: TRBV30
cdr3_length: 12
clone_size: many
d_call: TRBD1
cdr3_nt: TGTGCCTGGAGTACTCGGACAGGACTCCAGCATTTT
cdr3_aa: CAWSTRTGLQHF

j_call: TRBJ1-4
v_call: TRBV28
cdr3_length: 16
clone_size: many
d_call: -
cdr3_nt: TGTGCCAGCAGTTCGGGACCTCCGGGGCCTAATGAAAAACTGTTTTTT
cdr3_aa: CASSSGPPGPNEKLFF

j_call: TRBJ1-2
v_call: TRBV20-1
cdr3_length: 11
clone_size: -
d_call: -
cdr3_nt: TGCAGTGCGAGCGCAGTCGATGGCTACACCTTC
cdr3_aa: CSASAVDGYTF

j_call: TRBJ1-1
v_call: TRBV29-1
cdr3_length: 12
clone_size: few
d_call: -
cdr3_nt: TGCAGCGTGCCCCTTTCCGGGACTGAAGCTTTCTTT
cdr3_aa: CSVPLSGTEAFF

j_call: TRBJ1-5
v_call: TRBV6-1
cdr3_length: 16
clone_size: -
d_call: -
cdr3_nt: TGTGCCAGCAGTGAAGCTTTACAGGGTAGCAATCAGCCCCAGCATTTT
cdr3_aa: CASSEALQGSNQPQHF

j_call: TRBJ2-5
v_call: TRBV11-2
cdr3_length: 12
clone_size: many
d_call: -
cdr3_nt: TGTGCCAGCGGGGCAGGGGAAGAGACCCAGTACTTC
cdr3_aa: CASGAGEETQYF

j_call: TRBJ2-7
v_call: TRBV6-1
cdr3_length: 15
clone_size: -
d_call: TRBD2
cdr3_nt: TGTGCCAGCAGTGAAGGGGTGACTAGCGGCTGGGAGCAGTACTTC
cdr3_aa: CASSEGVTSGWEQYF

j_call: TRBJ2-1
v_call: TRBV9
cdr3_length: 13
clone_size: -
d_call: -
cdr3_nt: TGTGCCAGCAGCGAACCAGGGCTCAATGAGCAGTTCTTC
cdr3_aa: CASSEPGLNEQFF

j_call: TRBJ2-7
v_call: TRBV29-1
cdr3_length: 14
clone_size: -
d_call: TRBD1
cdr3_nt: TGCAGCGTTGAAACAGGACAGGGATCCTACGAGCAGTACTTC
cdr3_aa: CSVETGQGSYEQYF

j_call: TRBJ1-2
v_call: TRBV5-6
cdr3_length: 14
clone_size: -
d_call: TRBD1
cdr3_nt: TGTGCCAGCCGCGGACAGGGGGTTAACTATGGCTACACCTTC
cdr3_aa: CASRGQGVNYGYTF

j_call: TRBJ2-7
v_call: TRBV5-1
cdr3_length: 15
clone_size: few
d_call: -
cdr3_nt: TGCGCCAGCAGCCCGGGGGATGGGTACTCCTACGAGCAGTACTTC
cdr3_aa: CASSPGDGYSYEQYF

j_call: TRBJ2-7
v_call: TRBV6-2/TRBV6-3
cdr3_length: 15
clone_size: many
d_call: TRBD1
cdr3_nt: TGTGCCAGCAGTTCGGACAGGGCACTGGCCTACGAGCAGTACTTC
cdr3_aa: CASSSDRALAYEQYF

j_call: TRBJ2-3
v_call: TRBV24-1
cdr3_length: 14
clone_size: -
d_call: -
cdr3_nt: TGTGCCACCAGTGATTTGCGCAGCACAGATACGCAGTATTTT
cdr3_aa: CATSDLRSTDTQYF

j_call: TRBJ2-2
v_call: TRBV28
cdr3_length: 15
clone_size: many
d_call: TRBD1
cdr3_nt: TGTGCCAGCAGCCCCAACAGGGGTTTTGCCGGGGAGCTGTTTTTT
cdr3_aa: CASSPNRGFAGELFF

j_call: TRBJ2-7
v_call: TRBV6-1
cdr3_length: 17
clone_size: -
d_call: -
cdr3_nt: TGTGCCAGCAGTGAAGGGGGTGGGACGGGCGGCTACTACGAGCAGTACTTC
cdr3_aa: CASSEGGGTGGYYEQYF

j_call: TRBJ1-2
v_call: TRBV6-1
cdr3_length: 15
clone_size: -
d_call: TRBD1
cdr3_nt: TGTGCCAGCAGGGCAGGGGGCGAGGTTAACTATGGCTACACCTTC
cdr3_aa: CASRAGGEVNYGYTF

j_call: TRBJ1-6
v_call: TRBV12-3/TRBV12-4
cdr3_length: 15
clone_size: -
d_call: TRBD1
cdr3_nt: TGTGCCAGCAGCTCAGACAGGGTGCCTAATTCACCCCTCCACTTT
cdr3_aa: CASSSDRVPNSPLHF

j_call: TRBJ2-2
v_call: TRBV12-3/TRBV12-4
cdr3_length: 15
clone_size: few
d_call: -
cdr3_nt: TGTGCCAGCACCCCGGGACGGCAGAACACCGGGGAGCTGTTTTTT
cdr3_aa: CASTPGRQNTGELFF

j_call: TRBJ2-3
v_call: TRBV20-1
cdr3_length: 14
clone_size: -
d_call: TRBD1
cdr3_nt: TGCAGTGCGGGAGCACAGGGGGCGCCGGATACGCAGTATTTT
cdr3_aa: CSAGAQGAPDTQYF

j_call: TRBJ1-2
v_call: TRBV5-4
cdr3_length: 16
clone_size: -
d_call: -
cdr3_nt: TGTGCCAGCAGCCTGCCGGGTTCCCCGATTCTCTATGGCTACACCTTC
cdr3_aa: CASSLPGSPILYGYTF

j_call: TRBJ1-3
v_call: TRBV3-1
cdr3_length: 15
clone_size: few
d_call: -
cdr3_nt: TGTGCCAGCAGCATTACGGACGGTTCTGGAAACACCATATATTTT
cdr3_aa: CASSITDGSGNTIYF

j_call: TRBJ2-2
v_call: TRBV27
cdr3_length: 16
clone_size: -
d_call: -
cdr3_nt: TGTGCCAGCTCCATGATCGTTAGCGTCAACACCGGGGAGCTGTTTTTT
cdr3_aa: CASSMIVSVNTGELFF

j_call: TRBJ1-3
v_call: TRBV6-6
cdr3_length: 19
clone_size: many
d_call: TRBD1
cdr3_nt: TGTGCCAGCAGTTACTCAGCCCCTTCCGGGACAGGCTCTGGAAACACCATATATTTT
cdr3_aa: CASSYSAPSGTGSGNTIYF

j_call: TRBJ1-1
v_call: TRBV5-1
cdr3_length: 14
clone_size: -
d_call: -
cdr3_nt: TGCGCCAGCAGCATCGGGCAGGGGAACGCTGAAGCTTTCTTT
cdr3_aa: CASSIGQGNAEAFF

j_call: TRBJ2-1
v_call: TRBV7-6
cdr3_length: 15
clone_size: few
d_call: TRBD1
cdr3_nt: TGTGCCAGCAGCCTTGGGCTGACAGGGTACAATGAGCAGTTCTTC
cdr3_aa: CASSLGLTGYNEQFF

j_call: TRBJ2-4
v_call: TRBV20-1
cdr3_length: 13
clone_size: many
d_call: TRBD1
cdr3_nt: TGCAGTGCGTCGGACAGGGGGCGAGGCATTCAGTACTTC
cdr3_aa: CSASDRGRGIQYF